This TCR beta chain was captured in a study of T cell clusters in autoimmune cytopenias. Study details: Per sample, median TRB depth was roughly 50,000 reads, yielding a median about 2,400 distinct clonotypes.

A word on this clonotype: Its antigen is still unknown.

This CDR3 is 11 amino acids long. Germline V gene sequence: CDR1 MNHNS, CDR2 SASEGT. General study results and limits: Primary autoimmune cytopenia patients appeared to lack physiological T cell clusters present in healthy donors. TRB repertoire shifts in secondary cytopenia and chronic lymphocytic leukemia mostly reflected lymphoma, not autoimmunity.

Each sample's input was around 250 ng genomic DNA, 35,000 to 40,000 genome equivalents. TRB rearrangements were amplified by touch-down multiplex PCR with mixed TRB-A/B primers. With the multiplex PCR reads reprocessed, TCRdb shows one record per CDR3 protein and no DNA. The sample table sets out fewer than 15,000 distinct CDR3 sequences. The chain couples TRBV6-1 to TRBJ1-2; no DNA is available, so the TRBD1 call from TCRdb remains unchecked. The sequenced sample consisted of peripheral blood. This clonotype was obtained from a human donor with an autoimmune cytopenia or autoimmune hepatitis (not recorded which). The CDR3 sequence: CASTGGYGYTF.